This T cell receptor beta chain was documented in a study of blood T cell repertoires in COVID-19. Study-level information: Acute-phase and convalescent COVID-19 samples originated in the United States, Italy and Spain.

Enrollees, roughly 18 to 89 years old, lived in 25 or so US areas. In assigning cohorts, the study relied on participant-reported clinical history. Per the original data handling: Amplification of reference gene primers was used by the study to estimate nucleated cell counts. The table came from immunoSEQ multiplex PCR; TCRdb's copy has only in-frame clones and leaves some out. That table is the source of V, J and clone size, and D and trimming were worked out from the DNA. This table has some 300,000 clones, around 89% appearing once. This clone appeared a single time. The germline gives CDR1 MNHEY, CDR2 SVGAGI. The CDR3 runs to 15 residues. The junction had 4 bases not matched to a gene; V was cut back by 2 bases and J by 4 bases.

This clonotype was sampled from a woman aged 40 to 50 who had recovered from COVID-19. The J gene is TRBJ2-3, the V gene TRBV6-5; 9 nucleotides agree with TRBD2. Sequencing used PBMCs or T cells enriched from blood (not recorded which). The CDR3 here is CASSYETSGADTQYF. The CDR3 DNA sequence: TGTGCCAGCAGTTACGAGACTAGCGGCGCAGATACGCAGTATTTT.